The rows below give T cell receptor beta chains drawn from one sample of a study of T cell repertoires in cytomegalovirus infection. TCRdb ran MiXCR on the reads and lists one entry per CDR3 protein. The table shows more than 350,000 distinct CDR3 sequences, with around 32% occurring only once. The sequencing input was PBMCs. The receptors stem from a human donor in good health (CMV status not recorded). Some clones in this sample may be carry-over from other donors' samples. Each CDR3 is given with its conserved first and last residue. D genes are given only for firm matches. Expanded clones are given a class, and other clones once, few, many or no size at all.

d_call	v_call	j_call	cdr3_length	clone_size	cdr3_nt	cdr3_aa
TRBD1	TRBV6-2/TRBV6-3	TRBJ1-1	14	few	TGTGCCAGCAGGGCCACAGGGGGCGTTATTGAAGCTTTCTTT	CASRATGGVIEAFF
TRBD2	TRBV6-5	TRBJ2-5	14	few	TGTGCCAGCAGTCGCGGGGGTAACCAAGAGACCCAGTACTTC	CASSRGGNQETQYF
TRBD2	TRBV20-1	TRBJ2-3	15	.	TGCAGTGCTCTTCGTGGGACTAGCTTTACAGATACGCAGTATTTT	CSALRGTSFTDTQYF
.	TRBV2	TRBJ2-1	11	few	TGTGCCAGCACCGGACAGAATGAGCAGTTCTTC	CASTGQNEQFF
TRBD1	TRBV6-6	TRBJ2-2	15	.	TGTGCCAGCAGTGCACCGGGACAGACCACCGGGGAGCTGTTTTTT	CASSAPGQTTGELFF
TRBD2	TRBV4-2	TRBJ2-1	17	.	TGTGCCAGCAGCCCCGGGACTAGCGGGGGGATGGGAAATGAGCAGTTCTTC	CASSPGTSGGMGNEQFF
TRBD1	TRBV7-2	TRBJ1-3	15	few	TGTGCCAGCAGCTTAGAGGGGGCAGGTGGAAACACCATATATTTT	CASSLEGAGGNTIYF
TRBD1	TRBV7-2	TRBJ1-2	14	many	TGTGCCAGCAGCTTTCAGGGGGTGATTCTAGGCTACACCTTC	CASSFQGVILGYTF
.	TRBV12-3/TRBV12-4	TRBJ2-7	16	many	TGTGCCAGCAGTGTCTTCCCATTGACAGGCTCCTACGAGCAGTACTTC	CASSVFPLTGSYEQYF
.	TRBV6-1	TRBJ1-5	14	many	TGTGCCAGCAGTGTCAGGGACGGGAATCAGCCCCAGCATTTT	CASSVRDGNQPQHF
TRBD1	TRBV5-4	TRBJ2-2	15	few	TGTGCCAGCAGAACAGGGGGGATGAACACCGGGGAGCTGTTTTTT	CASRTGGMNTGELFF
.	TRBV6-5	TRBJ1-2	15	few	TGTGCCAGCAGTTACTCGGGGGCCTACGGCTATGGCTACACCTTC	CASSYSGAYGYGYTF
.	TRBV7-8	TRBJ1-3	15	many	TGTGCCAGCAGCTTACCCGCAGGGACTGGAAACACCATATATTTT	CASSLPAGTGNTIYF
.	TRBV12-3/TRBV12-4	TRBJ2-2	13	.	TGTGCCAGAAGCCCCAGGGTCTCCGGGGAGCTGTTTTTT	CARSPRVSGELFF
.	TRBV7-6	TRBJ2-5	13	few	TGTGCCAGCAGCCCCGGGACTTCGGGGACCCAGTACTTC	CASSPGTSGTQYF
TRBD2	TRBV28	TRBJ2-7	14	.	TGTGCCAGCAGTTTAGCGGGGGTCTCCTACGATCAGTACTTC	CASSLAGVSYDQYF
.	TRBV7-2	TRBJ2-7	15	.	TGTGCCAGCATCCGCGGAGGGTCCCCCTGGGGGGAGCAGTACTTC	CASIRGGSPWGEQYF
TRBD2	TRBV9	TRBJ2-3	16	.	TGTGCCAGCAGCGCATCAGCGGGGAGAAGCACAGATACGCAGTATTTT	CASSASAGRSTDTQYF
.	TRBV7-8	TRBJ2-3	15	many	TGTGCCAGCAGCTCCCACGGCTTCAGCACAGATACGCAGTATTTT	CASSSHGFSTDTQYF
TRBD2	TRBV7-2	TRBJ2-1	16	.	TGTGCCAGCAGCTTAGAAACGGGGGGGCCCAGCAATGAGCAGTTCTTC	CASSLETGGPSNEQFF
TRBD1	TRBV27	TRBJ1-2	14	.	TGTGCCAGCAGCCCCCTGACAGGGTTGGATGGCTACACCTTC	CASSPLTGLDGYTF
.	TRBV4-2	TRBJ2-5	15	.	TGTGCCAGCAGCCAAGATTTGGGGGGCCAAGAGACCCAGTACTTC	CASSQDLGGQETQYF
.	TRBV7-8	TRBJ2-2	13	many	TGTGCCAGCACCCAGGCGAACACCGGGGAGCTGTTTTTT	CASTQANTGELFF
.	TRBV2	TRBJ1-4	14	few	TGTGCCAGCAAGATCAGGGAAACTAATGAAAAACTGTTTTTT	CASKIRETNEKLFF
TRBD1	TRBV7-8	TRBJ1-5	19	many	TGTGCCAGCAGCTTAGCGGGGACAGGGGGAGGTTTTGGCAATCAGCCCCAGCATTTT	CASSLAGTGGGFGNQPQHF
.	TRBV7-2	TRBJ1-2	12	many	TGTGCCAGCAGTTCACAGGGCTATGGCTACACCTTC	CASSSQGYGYTF
TRBD1	TRBV9	TRBJ1-2	15	once	TGTGCCAGCAGAAGAACCGGGACAGCTAACTATGGCTACACCTTC	CASRRTGTANYGYTF
TRBD1	TRBV4-3	TRBJ1-1	16	.	TGCGCCAGCAGCCAAGAGCGGACAGGAGAAGGGACTGAAGCTTTCTTT	CASSQERTGEGTEAFF
TRBD1	TRBV7-3	TRBJ2-1	16	.	TGTGCCAGCAGTCTCACAGGGGGGACACCCTACAATGAGCAGTTCTTC	CASSLTGGTPYNEQFF
TRBD1	TRBV5-6	TRBJ1-2	15	.	TGTGCCAGCAGCTTTATCAGGGGGTCTAACTATGGCTACACCTTC	CASSFIRGSNYGYTF
.	TRBV10-1	TRBJ2-5	16	.	TGCGCCAGCAGTGAATATCGGGGGACGTTCCAAGAGACCCAGTACTTC	CASSEYRGTFQETQYF
.	TRBV7-8	TRBJ2-1	15	many	TGTGCCAGCAGCTGGGTCCCTAGCTCCTACAATGAGCAGTTCTTC	CASSWVPSSYNEQFF
.	TRBV7-6	TRBJ2-5	12	many	TGTGCCAGCAGCCCGTTCCAAGAGACCCAGTACTTC	CASSPFQETQYF
.	TRBV6-2/TRBV6-3	TRBJ2-1	10	.	TGTGCCAGCGGCCTTGGTGAGCAGTTCTTC	CASGLGEQFF
TRBD1	TRBV2	TRBJ2-3	15	few	TGTGCCAGCAGTAGGACAGGGCCTCTAACAGATACGCAGTATTTT	CASSRTGPLTDTQYF
.	TRBV20-1	TRBJ2-1	13	.	TGCAGTGGGTGGGGGAGCTCCTACAATGAGCAGTTCTTC	CSGWGSSYNEQFF
TRBD1	TRBV6-2/TRBV6-3	TRBJ1-1	17	.	TGTGCCAGCACCATACAGGGGGCGCGGTCCCTGAACACTGAAGCTTTCTTT	CASTIQGARSLNTEAFF
TRBD1	TRBV6-2/TRBV6-3	TRBJ2-2	16	.	TGTGCCAGCAGTTACCTCGGGACAGGGAACACCGGGGAGCTGTTTTTT	CASSYLGTGNTGELFF
.	TRBV20-1	TRBJ1-5	13	few	TGCAGTGCTAGAGTCGGGCGATACGGGCCCCAGCATTTT	CSARVGRYGPQHF
.	TRBV6-2/TRBV6-3	TRBJ1-1	14	many	TGTGCCAGCTTACCATCCGGAGCGGGGACTGAAGCTTTCTTT	CASLPSGAGTEAFF
.	TRBV5-1	TRBJ2-3	15	few	TGCGCCAGCAGCTCATATAGCGGAGGCCCAGATACGCAGTATTTT	CASSSYSGGPDTQYF
TRBD1	TRBV25-1	TRBJ2-7	14	.	TGTGCCAGCAGTACAGGGGGCATCGGGAACGAGCAGTACTTC	CASSTGGIGNEQYF
.	TRBV7-2	TRBJ1-4	12	.	TGTGCCAGCAGCCGGACATCCGAAAAACTGTTTTTT	CASSRTSEKLFF
.	TRBV9	TRBJ1-1	16	.	TGTGCCAGCAGCGAACTGGCCCGAACCGGGAACACTGAAGCTTTCTTT	CASSELARTGNTEAFF
.	TRBV4-1	TRBJ1-2	15	.	TGCGCCAGAAGCTCCCGCCATGGGGCGGGCTATGGCTCCCCCTTC	CARSSRHGAGYGSPF
.	TRBV20-1	TRBJ2-3	13	many	TGCAGTGCTAGTACGTGGGAGGCCGATACGCAGTATTTT	CSASTWEADTQYF
.	TRBV5-1	TRBJ2-5	14	.	TGCGCCAGCAGCCCAACAGGGATTGAAGAGACCCAGTACTTC	CASSPTGIEETQYF